This T cell receptor (beta chain) came from a study of cytomegalovirus exposure and HLA in healthy donors. Primers included in the PCR were 60 Vbeta and 13 Jbeta primers. The repertoire was sequenced with immunoSEQ multiplex PCR; TCRdb's copy has only in-frame clones and lacks some. The table has 150,000 to 200,000 clones, approximately 79% seen once. This clone was detected only once. The CDR3 contains 16 residues. Germline assignment: CDR1 SGHRS and CDR2 YFSETQ. V lost 0 bases, J lost 0 bases, and 10 bases lay in between. The source of this sequence is a human donor in good health. V gene TRBV5-1 combines with J gene TRBJ2-1; a possible D gene is TRBD2 (6 bases). Sequencing input: PBMCs. The chain's CDR3 is CASSLVEGSSYNEQFF. As DNA, the CDR3 is TGCGCCAGCAGCTTGGTGGAGGGCAGCTCCTACAATGAGCAGTTCTTC.